This T cell receptor (beta chain) was retrieved from a study of cytomegalovirus exposure and HLA in healthy donors. Study information: In an early release, HLA-typed donors contributed about 80 million unique TCR sequences.

This PCR relied on a set of 60 Vbeta primers and 13 Jbeta primers. Sequencing was performed with immunoSEQ multiplex PCR; in TCRdb, only in-frame clones are kept and a portion is missing. Of under 200,000 clones in the sample, around 80% were seen once. A few counts support this clone. Germline V gene data show CDR1 as SGHRS and CDR2 as YFSETQ. This CDR3 comprises 17 residues. Trimming took 3 bases from V and 2 from J; bases not matched to a gene: 8. V gene TRBV5-1 combines with J gene TRBJ2-3; TRBD2 matches 11 bases. Sequenced: PBMCs. This receptor was identified in a woman in her thirties or forties in good health and CMV-seronegative. The CDR3 nucleotides are TGCGCCAGCAGCTCCCTACTAGCGGGGGTGAACACAGATACGCAGTATTTT. Amino acids: CASSSLLAGVNTDTQYF.